These 4 T cell receptor beta chains were sequenced from one sample in a study of OX40 agonist ivuxolimab in advanced cancers. Some clones are missing from TCRdb's copy, which holds only in-frame ones; the method was immunoSEQ multiplex PCR. The sample lists tens of thousands of clones, 94% occurring once. The sequences come from CD4+ or CD8+ T cells sorted from blood, collected in a trial of the OX40 agonist ivuxolimab. The receptors derive from an adult with an advanced solid tumor such as melanoma, head and neck, liver or kidney cancer.

This chain connects TRBV15 to TRBJ1-5; unclear D gene. The CDR3 has 15 residues. Germline CDR1 LNHNV, CDR2 YYDKDF (reference sequence). V gave up 3 bases and J gave up 6 bases, with 15 bases separating them. The CDR3 nucleotides read TGTGCCACCAGCAGGGACGGACCGGGCGGTCAGCCCCAGCATTTT. This gives the protein CATSRDGPGGQPQHF.

J is TRBJ2-3 and V is TRBV6-6; D is unresolved. The CDR3 is 13 amino acids. With 7 bases removed from V and 1 base from J, the gap between germline ends came to 9 bases. Germline lookup yields CDR1 MNHNY and CDR2 SVGAGI (reference sequence). The CDR3 nucleotides read TGTGCCAGCAACCCAGCTGGCACAGATACGCAGTATTTT. Encoded protein: CASNPAGTDTQYF.

The chain combines TRBV27 with TRBJ2-7; D not certain. Germline CDR1 MNHEY, CDR2 SMNVEV (reference sequence). Trimming took off 1 base at V and 2 bases at J, with 9 bases between the two ends. The CDR3 covers 14 residues. CDR3: CASSLFGPPYEQYF. The CDR3 DNA is TGTGCCAGCAGTTTATTCGGACCGCCCTACGAGCAGTACTTC.

The V and J genes are TRBV9 and TRBJ1-1; TRBD1 aligns across 7 bases. This CDR3 contains 15 residues. Germline V gene sequence: CDR1 SGDLS, CDR2 YYNGEE. V was pared by 3 bases and J by 6 bases, with 11 bases of the junction left unmatched. Here the CDR3 DNA reads TGTGCCAGCAGCGGCCCGACAGGGATTGCCGCTGAAGCTTTCTTT. This sequence encodes CASSGPTGIAAEAFF.